The entry that follows covers one T cell receptor beta chain sequence. The clone's antigen remains unknown. Per-nucleotide qualities are absent, and no much larger clonotype sits a single base away. The immunoSEQ Assay, a bias-controlled multiplex PCR, was used to amplify TCRbeta CDR3 regions from genomic DNA. As for the original processing: The number of nucleated cells in each sample was estimated from the amplification of reference gene primers within the assay. To quantify the absolute abundance of each unique TCRbeta CDR3 rearrangement, sequence reads were collapsed and filtered. For each sample, productive Simpson clonality was calculated as the square root of Simpson's diversity index across productive rearrangements. TCRdb's version of the immuneACCESS table is confined to in-frame rearrangements and falls short of the full clone set. An unresolved V gene accounts for under half of the shortfall where checked; the remainder is of unknown origin. The V and J calls and clone size were taken over from that table, and D and trimming were inferred from the DNA. This sample holds roughly 99,000 clones; approximately 88% were observed only once. The ten largest clones take up 4.9% of the sample.

Collaborating institutions collected whole blood in K2EDTA tubes following their own protocols. For TCRbeta analysis, collaborator samples were shipped as frozen whole blood, as isolated PBMCs, or as DNA extracted from either sample type. These data originate in a study of blood T cell repertoires in COVID-19 (TCRdb year 2020). A note on the overall study: Collaborator samples came from the United States, Italy and Spain and covered acute and convalescent phases of COVID-19. The material from the prospective study consisted of cDNA or gDNA derived from T cells, B-cell-depleted T cells, or PBMCs. Deeply sampled blood TCRbeta repertoires from subjects exposed to, actively infected with, or recovered from COVID-19 were included in the dataset. The repertoires were made available in a free public database intended to serve as a resource for research on the immune response to SARS-CoV-2. The samples were drawn from the first 160 participants of the ongoing ImmuneRACE study and from 1,254 subjects provided by 6 global collaborators. The sample metadata nearly always contained a de-identified subject ID, COVID-19 status, age in years and sex. Where available, HLA class I and class II types were taken from metadata supplied by the sample provider and were not determined by assay-based typing. What the research found in general, with its limitations: The quantity of clinical and demographic metadata differed by source and by participant and was supplied without curation.

Trimming takes 0 bases from V and 2 bases from J, and the germline ends sit 10 bases apart. CDR1 and CDR2 were assigned from the germline V gene as SGHTA and FQGNSA. The CDR3 covers 15 residues, taking in both the cysteine and the phenylalanine. Of all the DNA, just the CDR3 is kept, 45 bases in frame from base 1. The sequenced sample was peripheral blood. The V and J genes are TRBV7-2 and TRBJ1-2; there is no confident call for the D gene. The TCR comes from a man between 40 and 49 years old with active or convalescent COVID-19. The CDR3 region: CASSLARTGNYGYTF. The DNA sequence reads TGTGCCAGCAGCTTAGCGAGAACGGGGAACTATGGCTACACCTTC.